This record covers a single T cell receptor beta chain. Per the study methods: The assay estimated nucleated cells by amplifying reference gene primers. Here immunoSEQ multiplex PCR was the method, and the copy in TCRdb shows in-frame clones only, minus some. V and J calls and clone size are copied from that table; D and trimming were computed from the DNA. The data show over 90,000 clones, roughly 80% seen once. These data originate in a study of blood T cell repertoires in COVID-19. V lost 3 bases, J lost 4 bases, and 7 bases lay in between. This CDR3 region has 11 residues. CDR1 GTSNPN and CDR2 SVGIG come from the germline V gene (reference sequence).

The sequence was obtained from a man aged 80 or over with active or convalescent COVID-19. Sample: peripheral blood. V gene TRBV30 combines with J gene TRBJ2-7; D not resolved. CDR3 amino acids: CAWSLAYEQYF. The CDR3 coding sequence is TGTGCCTGGAGCTTAGCTTACGAGCAGTACTTC.